The T cell receptor (beta chain) described here comes from a study of T cell repertoires in cytomegalovirus infection. Overall study context: Peptides in the study included HLA-C-restricted and HLA-B-restricted CMV epitopes. Public TCR beta signatures marked donors with CMV infection and the matching HLA. Overall study findings and caveats: There were carriers of CMV plus the relevant HLA, and cumulative public TCR beta family frequency identified them. Ex vivo, HLA-C-restricted CMV-specific TCR beta clonotypes prevailed over the rest of the response.

Each CDR3 protein is one row after TCRdb ran MiXCR on the reads. Of roughly 860,000 distinct CDR3 sequences in the sample, approximately 30% were seen once. As to this clonotype: What it binds is not known.

CDR1 is SEHNR and CDR2 is FQNEAQ in the germline V gene (reference sequence). The CDR3 loop spans 16 amino acids. J gave up 0 bases and V 5 bases, and 7 bases lay outside the gene matches. The sequenced sample was cultured CD8+ T cells from PBMCs, obtained from culture after CMV antigen stimulation. The chain couples TRBV7-9 to TRBJ2-1; the match to TRBD2 covers 7 bases. The sequence came from a human donor in good health (CMV status not recorded). Some clones in this sample may be carry-over from other donors' samples. The CDR3 spells CASSRGASGSYNEQFF. CDR3 in DNA: TGTGCCAGCAGCCGAGGGGCTAGCGGCTCCTACAATGAGCAGTTCTTC. Looking up the rest from reference TRBV7-9 and TRBJ2-1 gives the full variable domain: DTGVSQNPRHKITKRGQNVTFRCDPISEHNRLYWYRQTLGQGPEFLTYFQNEAQLEKSRLLSDRFSAERPKGSFSTLEIQRTEQGDSAMYLCASSRGASGSYNEQFFGPGTRLTVL.